This TCR beta chain was retrieved from a study of shared clonotypes between healthy human individuals. The V end lost 5 bases, the J end lost 8 bases, and 18 bases lay between the germline ends. CDR3 length: 14 residues. The germline V gene has CDR1 LNHDA and CDR2 SQIVND (reference sequence). The protocol was immunoSEQ multiplex PCR, while the TCRdb copy is restricted to in-frame clones and leaves out a portion. The sample lists some 2.4 million clones; over 85% were seen once. This TCR was sampled from a man aged 18 to 29 in good health. Some clones in this sample may be carry-over from other donors' samples. This rearrangement joins TRBV19 to TRBJ1-2, with D possibly being TRBD1 (6 bases). Sequencing was carried out using naive CD4+ T cells from PBMCs. Subset denoted: CD45RA+ positively selected. The CDR3 DNA reads as TGTGCCAGTAGTCCCCGAACTTACAGGGACGGCTACACCTTC. As protein: CASSPRTYRDGYTF.